The table lists the clone carrying this TCR beta chain with many counts. Its antigen is as yet unknown. MiXCR, run by TCRdb on the 5' RACE reads, gives a single entry per CDR3 protein. The data hold tens of thousands of distinct CDR3 sequences, with 3% to 5% observed a single time. This sample was taken from a study of neurological immune-mediated disorders. From 2 million PBMCs stored at -80 C, the unsorted libraries were generated. The study's findings and limits: The highest TCR clonal expansion occurred in HTLV-1-associated myelopathy; multiple sclerosis fell below healthy controls. Repertoires from 18 of 34 multiple sclerosis patients grouped phylogenetically into a related-CDR3 cluster, suggesting a possible signature. Among expanded clones, no CDR3 amino acid sequences were shared across subjects, a pattern suggesting private repertoires in all groups.

The CDR3 is 13 residues long. Between the trimmed V and J ends, which lost 3 bases and 1 base, there was a span of 8 bases. Germline CDR1 and CDR2: SQVTM and ANQGSEA. The sequenced sample consisted of PBMCs. This clonotype originated in a young man with multiple sclerosis. The chain recombines TRBV29-1 with TRBJ2-3, with D possibly matching TRBD1 (6 bases). CDR3 region: CSVEWGRTDTQYF. The CDR3 bases are TGCAGCGTTGAGTGGGGGCGCACAGATACGCAGTATTTT.